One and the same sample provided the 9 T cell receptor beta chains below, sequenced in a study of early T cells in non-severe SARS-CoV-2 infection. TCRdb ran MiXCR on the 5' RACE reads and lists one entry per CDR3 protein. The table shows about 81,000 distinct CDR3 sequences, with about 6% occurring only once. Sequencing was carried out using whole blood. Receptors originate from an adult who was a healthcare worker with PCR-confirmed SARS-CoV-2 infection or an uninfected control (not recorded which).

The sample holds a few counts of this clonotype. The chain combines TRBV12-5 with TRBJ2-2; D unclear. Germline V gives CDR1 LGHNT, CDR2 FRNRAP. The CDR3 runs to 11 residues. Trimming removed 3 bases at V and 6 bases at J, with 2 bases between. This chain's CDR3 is CASGFSGELFF. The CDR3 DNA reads TGTGCTAGTGGTTTTTCCGGGGAGCTGTTTTTT.

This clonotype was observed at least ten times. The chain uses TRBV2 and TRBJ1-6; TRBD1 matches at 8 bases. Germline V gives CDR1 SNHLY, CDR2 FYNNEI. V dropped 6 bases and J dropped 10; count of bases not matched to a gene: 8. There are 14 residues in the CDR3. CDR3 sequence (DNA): TGTGCCAGCAGAAGCTGGACAGGGTTGTCACCCCTCCACTTT. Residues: CASRSWTGLSPLHF.

Here the CDR3 DNA reads TGTGCCAGCAGCCGAAACCCGGGACAGCGGGCAGATACGCAGTATTTT. It translates to CASSRNPGQRADTQYF. The rearrangement joins TRBV12-3 or TRBV12-4 to TRBJ2-3, with D possibly TRBD1 on 7 matching bases. The V and J ends lost 6 bases and 4 bases respectively, with 20 bases between them. This CDR3 spans 16 amino acids.

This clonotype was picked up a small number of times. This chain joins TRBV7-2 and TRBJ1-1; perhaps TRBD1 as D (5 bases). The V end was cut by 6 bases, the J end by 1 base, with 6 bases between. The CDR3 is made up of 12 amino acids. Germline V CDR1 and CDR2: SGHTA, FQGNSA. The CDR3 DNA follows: TGTGCCAGCAGTCAGGGGAACACTGAAGCTTTCTTT. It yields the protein CASSQGNTEAFF.

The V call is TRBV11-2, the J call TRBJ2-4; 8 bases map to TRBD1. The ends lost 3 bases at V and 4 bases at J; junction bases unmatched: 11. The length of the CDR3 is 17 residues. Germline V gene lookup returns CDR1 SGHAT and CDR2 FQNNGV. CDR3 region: CASSFPSGTGDKNIQYF. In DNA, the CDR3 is TGTGCCAGCAGCTTCCCATCCGGGACAGGAGATAAAAACATTCAGTACTTC.

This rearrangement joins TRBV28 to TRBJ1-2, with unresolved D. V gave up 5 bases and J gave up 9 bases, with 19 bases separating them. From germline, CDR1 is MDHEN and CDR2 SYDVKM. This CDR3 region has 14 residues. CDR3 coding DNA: TGTGCCAGCAGTGCCAACAGCATGGGGAGGCGCTACACCTTC. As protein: CASSANSMGRRYTF.

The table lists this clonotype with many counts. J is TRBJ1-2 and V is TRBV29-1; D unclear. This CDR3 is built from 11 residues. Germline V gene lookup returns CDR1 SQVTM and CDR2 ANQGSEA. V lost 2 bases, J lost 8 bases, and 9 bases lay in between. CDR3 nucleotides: TGCAGCGTTGAATACGGGTTCGGCTACACCTTC. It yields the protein CSVEYGFGYTF.

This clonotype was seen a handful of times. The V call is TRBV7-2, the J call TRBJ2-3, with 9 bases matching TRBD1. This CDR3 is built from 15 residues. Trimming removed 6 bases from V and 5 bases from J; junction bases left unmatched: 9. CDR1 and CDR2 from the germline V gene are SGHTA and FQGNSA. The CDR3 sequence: CASRETGGWLDTQYF. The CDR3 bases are TGTGCCAGCAGAGAAACAGGGGGCTGGCTAGATACGCAGTATTTT.

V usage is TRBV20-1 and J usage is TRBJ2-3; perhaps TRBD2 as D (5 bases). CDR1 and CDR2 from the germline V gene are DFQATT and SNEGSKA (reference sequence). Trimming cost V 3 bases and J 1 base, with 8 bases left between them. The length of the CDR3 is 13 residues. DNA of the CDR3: TGCAGTGCTAGGACTACAGGCACAGATACGCAGTATTTT. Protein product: CSARTTGTDTQYF.